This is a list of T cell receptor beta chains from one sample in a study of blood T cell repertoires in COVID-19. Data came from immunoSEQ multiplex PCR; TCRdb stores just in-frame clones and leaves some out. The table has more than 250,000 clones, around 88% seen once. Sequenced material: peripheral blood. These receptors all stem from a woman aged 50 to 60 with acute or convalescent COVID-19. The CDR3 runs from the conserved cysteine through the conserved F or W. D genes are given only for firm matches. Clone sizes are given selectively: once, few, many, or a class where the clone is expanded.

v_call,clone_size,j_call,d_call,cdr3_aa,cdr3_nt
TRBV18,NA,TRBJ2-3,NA,CASSLQGSWTDTQYF,TGTGCCAGCTCACTTCAGGGAAGCTGGACAGATACGCAGTATTTT
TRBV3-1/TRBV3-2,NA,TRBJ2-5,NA,CASSPRLVTETQYF,TGTGCCAGCAGCCCACGACTAGTTACAGAGACCCAGTACTTC
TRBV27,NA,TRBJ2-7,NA,CASSVAGAAYEQYF,TGTGCCAGCAGCGTGGCGGGGGCCGCCTACGAGCAGTACTTC
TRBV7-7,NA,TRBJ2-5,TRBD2,CASSPLAGGIEETQYF,TGTGCCAGCAGCCCGCTAGCGGGAGGAATTGAAGAGACCCAGTACTTC
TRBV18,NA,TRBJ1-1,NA,CASSQTLSRTEAFF,TGTGCCAGCTCGCAAACCCTCTCGAGGACTGAAGCTTTCTTT
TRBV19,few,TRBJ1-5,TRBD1,CASKDRGYQPQHF,TGTGCCAGTAAAGACAGGGGCTACCAGCCCCAGCATTTT
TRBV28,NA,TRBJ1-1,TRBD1,CASSFGDRPQAFF,TGTGCCAGCAGTTTCGGGGACAGGCCCCAAGCTTTCTTT
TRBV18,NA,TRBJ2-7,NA,CASSSGTSYEQYF,TGTGCCAGCTCATCCGGGACATCCTACGAGCAGTACTTC
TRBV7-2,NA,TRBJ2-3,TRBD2,CASSSPRLAGPSTDTQYF,TGTGCCAGCAGCTCGCCCAGACTAGCGGGACCTAGCACAGATACGCAGTATTTT
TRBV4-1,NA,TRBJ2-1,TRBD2,CASSTPGLERNEQFF,TGCGCCAGCAGCACCCCGGGACTAGAGCGTAATGAGCAGTTCTTC
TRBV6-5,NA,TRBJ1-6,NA,CASSYAGVSPLHF,TGTGCCAGCAGTTACGCAGGGGTTTCACCCCTCCACTTT
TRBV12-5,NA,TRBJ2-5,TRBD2,CASARGGVGETQYF,TGTGCTAGTGCCCGTGGGGGGGTCGGAGAGACCCAGTACTTC
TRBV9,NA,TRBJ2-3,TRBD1,CASSGSGTVSTDTQYF,TGTGCCAGCAGCGGATCCGGGACAGTGAGCACAGATACGCAGTATTTT
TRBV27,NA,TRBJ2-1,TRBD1,CASRDRFIDEQFF,TGTGCCAGCAGGGACAGGTTTATCGATGAGCAGTTCTTC
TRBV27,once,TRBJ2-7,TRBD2,CASSLFGGGGEQYF,TGTGCCAGCAGTTTATTCGGGGGGGGTGGCGAGCAGTACTTC
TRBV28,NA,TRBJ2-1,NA,CASSVLNSEEQFF,TGTGCCAGCAGTGTCCTAAATAGCGAGGAGCAGTTCTTC
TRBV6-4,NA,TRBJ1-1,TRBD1,CATKGQAMNTEAFF,TGTGCCACCAAGGGACAGGCAATGAACACTGAAGCTTTCTTT
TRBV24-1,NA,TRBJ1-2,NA,CATSDPGRGYGYTF,TGTGCCACCAGTGACCCCGGACGCGGGTATGGCTACACCTTC
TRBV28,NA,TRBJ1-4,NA,CASATGGDEKLFF,TGTGCCAGCGCCACGGGGGGCGATGAAAAACTGTTTTTT
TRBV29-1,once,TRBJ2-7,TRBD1,CSASPGQGSYEQYF,TGCAGCGCCTCGCCGGGACAGGGGTCCTACGAGCAGTACTTC
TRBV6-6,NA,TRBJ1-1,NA,CASRLQGMNTEAFF,TGTGCCAGCAGACTACAAGGTATGAACACTGAAGCTTTCTTT
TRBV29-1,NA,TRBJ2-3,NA,CSVDQGSTDTQYF,TGCAGCGTTGATCAGGGTAGCACAGATACGCAGTATTTT
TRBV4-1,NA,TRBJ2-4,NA,CASSQTQEYIQYF,TGCGCCAGCAGCCAAACTCAGGAATACATTCAGTACTTC
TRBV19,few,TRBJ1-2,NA,CASSGVVISYGYTF,TGTGCCAGTAGCGGTGTAGTAATCTCCTATGGCTACACCTTC
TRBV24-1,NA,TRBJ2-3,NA,CATSEGRLAFADTQYF,TGTGCCACCAGTGAGGGTAGGCTAGCTTTCGCAGATACGCAGTATTTT
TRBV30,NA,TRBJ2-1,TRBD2,CAWIGTSGPYNEQFF,TGTGCCTGGATTGGGACTAGCGGGCCGTACAATGAGCAGTTCTTC
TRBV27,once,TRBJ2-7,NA,CASSLVQARYEQYF,TGTGCCAGCAGTTTAGTCCAGGCTCGGTACGAGCAGTACTTC
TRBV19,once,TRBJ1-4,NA,CASSIERRRDEKLFF,TGTGCCAGTAGTATAGAACGGAGAAGAGATGAAAAACTGTTTTTT
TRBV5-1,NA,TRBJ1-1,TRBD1,CASSFQGGTEAFF,TGCGCCAGCAGCTTCCAGGGGGGCACTGAAGCTTTCTTT
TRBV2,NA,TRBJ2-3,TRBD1,CASRRAGGADTQYF,TGTGCCAGCAGGAGGGCAGGGGGAGCAGATACGCAGTATTTT
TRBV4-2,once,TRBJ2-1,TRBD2,CASSRTSGIYNEQFF,TGTGCCAGCAGTCGGACTAGCGGGATTTACAATGAGCAGTTCTTC
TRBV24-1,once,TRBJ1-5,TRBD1,CATSVHLCRGRFEQPQHF,TGTGCCACCAGTGTTCATCTGTGCAGGGGGCGGTTCGAACAGCCCCAGCATTTT
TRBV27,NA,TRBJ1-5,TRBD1,CASSLFQGDSNQPQHF,TGTGCCAGCAGTTTATTCCAGGGGGATAGCAATCAGCCCCAGCATTTT
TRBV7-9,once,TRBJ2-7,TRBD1,CASSPIRDRRSYEQYF,TGTGCCAGCAGCCCAATCCGGGACAGGCGATCCTACGAGCAGTACTTC
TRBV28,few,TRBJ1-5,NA,CASRDRGWSNQPQHF,TGTGCCAGCAGGGACCGGGGGTGGAGCAATCAGCCCCAGCATTTT
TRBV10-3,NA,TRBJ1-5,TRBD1,CAISGQGRGHQPQHF,TGTGCCATCAGCGGACAGGGACGGGGGCATCAGCCCCAGCATTTT
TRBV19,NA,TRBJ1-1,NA,CASSPSGRAEAFF,TGTGCCAGTAGCCCCTCCGGGAGGGCTGAAGCTTTCTTT
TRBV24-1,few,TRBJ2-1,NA,CATSVTGGVNEQFF,TGTGCCACCAGTGTAACGGGCGGGGTCAATGAGCAGTTCTTC
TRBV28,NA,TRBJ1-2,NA,CASGGGKAGYTF,TGTGCCAGCGGGGGGGGGAAGGCTGGCTACACCTTC
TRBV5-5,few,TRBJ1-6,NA,CASSISSPLHF,TGTGCCAGCAGCATCAGTTCACCCCTCCACTTT
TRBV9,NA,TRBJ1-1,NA,CASSVVPGNTEAFF,TGTGCCAGCAGCGTAGTCCCCGGGAACACTGAAGCTTTCTTT
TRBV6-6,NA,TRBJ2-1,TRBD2,CASSSRTGGNYEQFF,TGTGCCAGCAGTTCCCGGACGGGAGGAAACTATGAGCAGTTCTTC
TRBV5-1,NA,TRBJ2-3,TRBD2,CASSLGALAGVDTQYF,TGCGCCAGCAGCTTGGGCGCACTAGCGGGAGTGGATACGCAGTATTTT
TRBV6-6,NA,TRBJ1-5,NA,CASTTGELPQHF,TGTGCCAGCACGACGGGAGAATTGCCCCAGCATTTT
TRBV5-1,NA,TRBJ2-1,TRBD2,CASSSKLAGAGNEQFF,TGCGCCAGCAGCAGTAAGCTAGCGGGGGCGGGCAATGAGCAGTTCTTC
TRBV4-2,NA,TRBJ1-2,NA,CASSQVSGVYGYTF,TGTGCCAGCAGCCAAGTTTCGGGGGTCTATGGCTACACCTTC
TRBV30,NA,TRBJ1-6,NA,CAWSRVNSPLHF,TGTGCCTGGAGCAGGGTTAATTCACCCCTCCACTTT
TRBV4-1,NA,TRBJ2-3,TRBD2,CASSTSGNPDTQYF,TGCGCCAGCAGCACTAGCGGGAATCCAGATACGCAGTATTTT
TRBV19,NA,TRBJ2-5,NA,CASSFLETQYF,TGTGCCAGTAGTTTCCTGGAGACCCAGTACTTC
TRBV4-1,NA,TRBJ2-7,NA,CASSQGRDSPYEQYF,TGCGCCAGCAGCCAAGGAAGAGACAGCCCCTACGAGCAGTACTTC
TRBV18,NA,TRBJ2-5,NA,CASSPQGFQETQYF,TGTGCCAGCTCACCACAGGGGTTCCAAGAGACCCAGTACTTC
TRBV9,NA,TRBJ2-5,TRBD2,CASSVASGGQETQYF,TGTGCCAGCAGCGTAGCTAGCGGCGGCCAAGAGACCCAGTACTTC
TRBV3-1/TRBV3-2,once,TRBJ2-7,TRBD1,CASSQPGQGRYEQYF,TGTGCCAGCAGCCAACCGGGACAGGGTCGGTACGAGCAGTACTTC
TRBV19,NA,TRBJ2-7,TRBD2,CASSIGGVSYEQYF,TGTGCCAGTAGTATTGGGGGGGTCTCCTACGAGCAGTACTTC
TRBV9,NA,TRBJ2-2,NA,CASSQIRAGELFF,TGTGCCAGCAGCCAGATCAGGGCCGGGGAGCTGTTTTTT
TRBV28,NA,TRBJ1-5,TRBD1,CASTRTGVIDQPQHF,TGTGCCAGCACCAGGACAGGGGTGATCGATCAGCCCCAGCATTTT
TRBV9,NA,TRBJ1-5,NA,CASSEGLFNQPQHF,TGTGCCAGCAGCGAGGGACTGTTCAATCAGCCCCAGCATTTT
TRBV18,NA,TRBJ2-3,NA,CASSPRARSGTDTQYF,TGTGCCAGCTCACCCAGGGCTAGATCGGGCACAGATACGCAGTATTTT